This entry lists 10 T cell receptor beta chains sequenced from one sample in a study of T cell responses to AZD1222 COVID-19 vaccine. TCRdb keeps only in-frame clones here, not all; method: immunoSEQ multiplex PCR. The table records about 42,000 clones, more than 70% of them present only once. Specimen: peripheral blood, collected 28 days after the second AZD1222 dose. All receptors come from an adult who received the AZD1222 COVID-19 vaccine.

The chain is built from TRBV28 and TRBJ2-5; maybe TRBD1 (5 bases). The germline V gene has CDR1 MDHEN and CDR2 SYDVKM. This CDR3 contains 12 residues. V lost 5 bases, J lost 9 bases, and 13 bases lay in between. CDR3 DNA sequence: TGTGCCAGCAGTCCTCTCCAGGGCGCCCAGTACTTC. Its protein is CASSPLQGAQYF. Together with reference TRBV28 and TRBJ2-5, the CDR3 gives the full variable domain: DVKVTQSSRYLVKRTGEKVFLECVQDMDHENMFWYRQDPGLGLRLIYFSYDVKMKEKGDIPEGYSVSREKKERFSLILESASTNQTSMYLCASSPLQGAQYFGPGTRLLVL.

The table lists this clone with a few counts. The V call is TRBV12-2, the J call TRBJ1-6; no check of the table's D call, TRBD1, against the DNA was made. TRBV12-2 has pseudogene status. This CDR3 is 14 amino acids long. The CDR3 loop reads CASRSPQGLSPLHF. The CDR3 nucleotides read TGTGCAAGTCGCTCCCCACAGGGCCTGTCACCCCTCCACTTT.

CDR3 in DNA: TGTGCCAGCAGCTTAAAGAGGGGAGATACGCAGTATTTT. Protein product: CASSLKRGDTQYF. This chain joins TRBV7-3 and TRBJ2-3; D may be TRBD1 or TRBD2 (5 bases each). Trimming shortened V by 1 base and J by 5 bases, and 7 bases separated the two germline ends. Germline CDR1 is SGHTA and CDR2 is FQGTGA. This CDR3 has 13 amino acids.

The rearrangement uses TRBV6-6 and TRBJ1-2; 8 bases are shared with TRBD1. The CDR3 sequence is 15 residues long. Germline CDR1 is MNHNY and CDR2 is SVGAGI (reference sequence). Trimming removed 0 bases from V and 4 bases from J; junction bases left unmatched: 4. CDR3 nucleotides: TGTGCCAGCAGTTACTCTCAGGGGGCTATCTATGGCTACACCTTC. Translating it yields CASSYSQGAIYGYTF.

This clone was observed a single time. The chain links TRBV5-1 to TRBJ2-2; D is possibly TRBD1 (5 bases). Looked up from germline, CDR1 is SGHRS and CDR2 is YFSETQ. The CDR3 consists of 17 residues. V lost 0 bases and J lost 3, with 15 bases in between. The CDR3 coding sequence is TGCGCCAGCAGCTTGGCCAGGCCACAGACAGACACCGGGGAGCTGTTTTTT. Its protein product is CASSLARPQTDTGELFF.

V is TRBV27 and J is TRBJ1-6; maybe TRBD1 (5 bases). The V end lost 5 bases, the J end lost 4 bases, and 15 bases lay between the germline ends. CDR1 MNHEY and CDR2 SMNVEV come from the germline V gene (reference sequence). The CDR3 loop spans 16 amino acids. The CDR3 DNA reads TGTGCCAGCAGTCTGGGGGGGTATCAGTATAATTCACCCCTCCACTTT. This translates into CASSLGGYQYNSPLHF.

Here the CDR3 DNA reads TGTGCTAGTGGTTGGGGTACTCAGGAGGGCTACACCTTC. Residues: CASGWGTQEGYTF. The chain uses TRBV12-5 and TRBJ1-2; D not resolved. Germline-derived CDR1 and CDR2 are LGHNT and FRNRAP. There are 13 residues in the CDR3. V was trimmed by 4 bases and J by 8 bases, leaving 14 bases between them.

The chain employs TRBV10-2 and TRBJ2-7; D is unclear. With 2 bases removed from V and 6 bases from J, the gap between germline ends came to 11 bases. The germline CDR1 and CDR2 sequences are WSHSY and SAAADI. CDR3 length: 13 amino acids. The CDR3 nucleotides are TGCGCCAGCAGTGAGGCTCGCTGGGGCGAGCAGTACTTC. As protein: CASSEARWGEQYF.

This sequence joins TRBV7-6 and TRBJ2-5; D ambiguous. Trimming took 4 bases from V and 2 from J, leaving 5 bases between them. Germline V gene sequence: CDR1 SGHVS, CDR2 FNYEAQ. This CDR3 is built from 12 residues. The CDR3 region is CASSSQQETQYF. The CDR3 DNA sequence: TGTGCCAGCAGCTCGCAGCAAGAGACCCAGTACTTC.

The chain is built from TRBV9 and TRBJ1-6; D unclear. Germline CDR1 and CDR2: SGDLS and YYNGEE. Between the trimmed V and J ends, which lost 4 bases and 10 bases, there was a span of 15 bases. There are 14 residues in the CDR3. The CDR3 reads CASSSTGGGSPLHF. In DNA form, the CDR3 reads TGTGCCAGCAGCTCGACGGGCGGAGGGTCACCCCTCCACTTT.